This TCR beta chain was retrieved from a study of T cell changes during pregnancy in multiple sclerosis. TCRdb's table, derived via immunoSEQ multiplex PCR, lists solely in-frame clones and lacks some. The data contain over 45,000 clones, 88% of them singletons. J lost 10 bases, V lost 5 bases, and 3 bases had no gene match. The CDR3 length is 12 residues. The V gene's germline CDR1 is SGHTA and CDR2 FQGNSA. Material: CD4+ T cells from peripheral blood mononuclear cells, obtained in the third trimester of pregnancy. This chain uses TRBV7-2 with TRBJ2-4; 9 bases map to TRBD1. This receptor was taken from a female donor with multiple sclerosis, enrolled in a pregnancy study. CDR3 nucleotide sequence: TGTGCCAGCAGCATCGGACAGGGGATTCAGTACTTC. It encodes CASSIGQGIQYF. Supplemented by reference TRBV7-2 and TRBJ2-4, the full variable domain reads GAGVSQSPSNKVTEKGKDVELRCDPISGHTALYWYRQSLGQGLEFLIYFQGNSAPDKSGLPSDRFSAERTGGSVSTLTIQRTQQEDSAVYLCASSIGQGIQYFGAGTRLSVL.